The next 2 T cell receptor beta chains were all read from a single sample in a study of regulatory T cells in long-lasting Graves disease. Libraries of TCR beta came from iRepertoire HTBI primers plus Arm-PCR of CDR3 regions. TCRdb reprocessed the multiplex PCR reads via MiXCR and lists one record per CDR3 protein. Of roughly 420,000 distinct CDR3 sequences in the sample, roughly 15% are singletons; the top ten hold about 11%. Sample time point: newly diagnosed GD, antithyroid drugs for less than 3 months. From RNA extracted from PBMCs, the TCR library was made. The same sample was also studied in work on T cells in Graves' hyperthyroidism and ophthalmopathy.

Sequenced here: peripheral blood mononuclear cells (PBMCs), sampled at new diagnosis, from a patient treated with antithyroid drugs. These receptors originate from a woman aged 30 to 39 with Graves disease.

This clonotype appeared many times. The chain uses TRBV20-1 and TRBJ2-3; 12 bases map to TRBD2. Germline lookup yields CDR1 DFQATT and CDR2 SNEGSKA (reference sequence). This CDR3 is 15 amino acids long. V shed 3 bases, J shed 6 bases, and the junction held 7 bases outside the gene matches. DNA for the CDR3: TGCAGTGCTAGGCTAGCGGGAGGGCCGGCGGATACGCAGTATTTT. Encoded protein: CSARLAGGPADTQYF.

This clonotype was seen only a few times. One end of the junction does not line up with germline, which may come from a read error. This chain uses TRBV11-2 with TRBJ2-4; 9 nucleotides line up with TRBD1. The CDR3 spans 14 residues. In germline, CDR1 is SGHAT, CDR2 FQNNGV. For the CDR3, the DNA is TGTGCCAGCAGCGACCGGGACAGGGTAGACATTCGGTACTTC. This encodes CASSDRDRVDIRYF.